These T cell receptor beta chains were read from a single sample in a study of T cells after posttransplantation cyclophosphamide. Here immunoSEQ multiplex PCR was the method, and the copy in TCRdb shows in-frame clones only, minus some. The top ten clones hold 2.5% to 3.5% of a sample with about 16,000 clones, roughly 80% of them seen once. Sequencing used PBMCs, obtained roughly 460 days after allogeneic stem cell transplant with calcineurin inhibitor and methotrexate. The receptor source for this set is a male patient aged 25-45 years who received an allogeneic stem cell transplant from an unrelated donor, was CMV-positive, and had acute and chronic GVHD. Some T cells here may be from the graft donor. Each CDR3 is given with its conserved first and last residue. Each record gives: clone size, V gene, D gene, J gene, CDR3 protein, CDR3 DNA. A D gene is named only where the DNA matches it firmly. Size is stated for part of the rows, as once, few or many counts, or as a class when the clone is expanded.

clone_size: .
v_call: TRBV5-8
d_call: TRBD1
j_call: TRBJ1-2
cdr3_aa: CASSLDRQGSSSTF
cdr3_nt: TGTGCCAGCAGCTTGGATCGACAGGGTAGCAGTTCCACCTTC

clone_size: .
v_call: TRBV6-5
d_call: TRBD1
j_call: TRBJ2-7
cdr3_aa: CASSYTTGRYEQYF
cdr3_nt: TGTGCCAGCAGTTACACGACAGGGCGGTACGAGCAGTACTTC

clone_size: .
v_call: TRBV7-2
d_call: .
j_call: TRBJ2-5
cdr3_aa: CASSLDPGQETQYF
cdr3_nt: TGTGCCAGCAGCTTAGACCCGGGGCAAGAGACCCAGTACTTC

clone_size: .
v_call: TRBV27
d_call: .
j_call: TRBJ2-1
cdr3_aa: CASSPLSLNEQFF
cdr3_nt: TGTGCCAGCAGTCCCCTGTCACTGAATGAGCAGTTCTTC

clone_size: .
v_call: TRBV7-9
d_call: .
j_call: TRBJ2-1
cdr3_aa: CASSLVKGIPYNEQFF
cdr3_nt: TGTGCCAGCAGCTTAGTAAAGGGGATCCCCTACAATGAGCAGTTCTTC

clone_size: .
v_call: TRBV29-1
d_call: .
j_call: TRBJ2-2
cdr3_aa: CSVGGAVNTGELFF
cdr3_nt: TGCAGCGTGGGGGGGGCGGTGAACACCGGGGAGCTGTTTTTT

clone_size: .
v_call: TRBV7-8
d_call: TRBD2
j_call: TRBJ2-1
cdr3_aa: CASGTSGNNEQFF
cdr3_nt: TGTGCCAGCGGGACTAGCGGGAACAATGAGCAGTTCTTC

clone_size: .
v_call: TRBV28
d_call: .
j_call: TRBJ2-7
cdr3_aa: CASSLLQVGSRTEYF
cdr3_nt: TGTGCCAGCAGTTTATTACAGGTAGGGTCTCGAACAGAGTACTTC

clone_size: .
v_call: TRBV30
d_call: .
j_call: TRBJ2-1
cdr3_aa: CAWFGAGRSYNEQFF
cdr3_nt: TGTGCCTGGTTCGGAGCGGGCCGCTCCTACAATGAGCAGTTCTTC

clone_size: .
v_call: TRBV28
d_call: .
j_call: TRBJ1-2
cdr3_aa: CASITTRGARGDGYGYTF
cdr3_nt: TGTGCCAGTATTACGACGCGGGGGGCGCGAGGCGACGGCTATGGCTACACCTTC

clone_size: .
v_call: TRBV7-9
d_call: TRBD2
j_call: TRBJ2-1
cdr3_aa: CASSLKGLAYNEQFF
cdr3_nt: TGTGCCAGCAGCTTAAAGGGACTAGCCTACAATGAGCAGTTCTTC

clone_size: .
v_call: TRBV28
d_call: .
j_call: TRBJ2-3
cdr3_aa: CASSSPRGGSTDTQYF
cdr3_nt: TGTGCCAGCAGTTCACCAAGGGGGGGAAGCACAGATACGCAGTATTTT

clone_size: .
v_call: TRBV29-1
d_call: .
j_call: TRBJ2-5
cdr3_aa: CSVADRYQETQYF
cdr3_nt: TGCAGCGTTGCCGACAGGTACCAAGAGACCCAGTACTTC

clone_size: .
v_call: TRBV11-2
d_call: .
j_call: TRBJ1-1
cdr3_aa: CASSLGPSGLDTEAFF
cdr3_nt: TGTGCCAGCAGCTTAGGGCCGTCGGGGTTGGACACTGAAGCTTTCTTT

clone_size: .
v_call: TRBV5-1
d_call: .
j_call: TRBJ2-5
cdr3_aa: CASSLRQAGETQYF
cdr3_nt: TGCGCCAGCAGCTTACGACAGGCGGGAGAGACCCAGTACTTC

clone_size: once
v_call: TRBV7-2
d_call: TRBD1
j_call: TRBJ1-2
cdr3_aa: CASSSATGVYGYTF
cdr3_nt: TGTGCCAGCAGCTCAGCCACAGGGGTCTATGGCTACACCTTC

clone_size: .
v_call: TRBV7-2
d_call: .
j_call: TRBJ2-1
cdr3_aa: CASSTGFYNEQFF
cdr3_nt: TGTGCCAGCAGCACGGGGTTCTACAATGAGCAGTTCTTC

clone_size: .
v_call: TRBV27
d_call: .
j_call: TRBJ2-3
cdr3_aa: CASSFQPPGVSTDTQYF
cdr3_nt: TGTGCCAGCAGTTTTCAACCCCCGGGAGTAAGTACAGATACGCAGTATTTT

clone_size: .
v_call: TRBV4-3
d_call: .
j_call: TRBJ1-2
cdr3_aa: CASSQDGEGDGYTF
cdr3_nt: TGCGCCAGCAGCCAAGATGGAGAGGGGGATGGCTACACCTTC

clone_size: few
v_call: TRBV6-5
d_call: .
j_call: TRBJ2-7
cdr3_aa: CASSDTYEQYF
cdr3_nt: TGTGCCAGCAGTGACACCTACGAGCAGTACTTC

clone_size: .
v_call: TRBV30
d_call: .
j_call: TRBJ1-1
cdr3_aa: CAWSVGTVNTEAFF
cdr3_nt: TGTGCCTGGAGTGTGGGCACCGTGAACACTGAAGCTTTCTTT

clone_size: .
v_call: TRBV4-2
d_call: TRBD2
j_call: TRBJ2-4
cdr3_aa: CASSLPGGGGNIQYF
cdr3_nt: TGTGCCAGCAGCCTACCGGGGGGGGGCGGAAACATTCAGTACTTC

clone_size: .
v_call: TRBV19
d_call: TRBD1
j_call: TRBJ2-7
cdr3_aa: CASRRQGAYEQYF
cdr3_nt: TGTGCCAGTAGACGTCAGGGGGCTTACGAGCAGTACTTC

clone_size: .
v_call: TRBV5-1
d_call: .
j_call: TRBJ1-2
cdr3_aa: CASSLGGGGYGYTF
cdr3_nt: TGCGCCAGCAGCTTAGGCGGGGGGGGATATGGCTACACCTTC

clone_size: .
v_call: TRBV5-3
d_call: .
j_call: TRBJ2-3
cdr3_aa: CARSLIGADTQYF
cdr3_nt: TGTGCCAGAAGCTTGATCGGGGCAGATACGCAGTATTTT

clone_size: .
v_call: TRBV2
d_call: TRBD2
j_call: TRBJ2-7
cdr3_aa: CASSALLAGVGYEQYF
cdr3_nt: TGTGCCAGCAGTGCGTTACTAGCGGGAGTAGGCTACGAGCAGTACTTC

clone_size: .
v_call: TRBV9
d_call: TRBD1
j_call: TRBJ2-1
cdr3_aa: CASSVEGARYNEQFF
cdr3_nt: TGTGCCAGCAGCGTAGAGGGGGCGAGGTACAATGAGCAGTTCTTC

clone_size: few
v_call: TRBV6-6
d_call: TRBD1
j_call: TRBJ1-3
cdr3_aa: CASSWDRRNTIYF
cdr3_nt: TGTGCCAGCAGTTGGGACAGGAGAAACACCATATATTTT

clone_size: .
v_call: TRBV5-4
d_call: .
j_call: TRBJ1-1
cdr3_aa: CASSSRAGGTEAFF
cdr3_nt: TGTGCCAGCAGCTCTCGGGCGGGGGGCACTGAAGCTTTCTTT

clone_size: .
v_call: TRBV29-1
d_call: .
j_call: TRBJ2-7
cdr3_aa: CSVVTGSYEQYF
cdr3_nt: TGCAGCGTTGTAACCGGCTCCTACGAGCAGTACTTC

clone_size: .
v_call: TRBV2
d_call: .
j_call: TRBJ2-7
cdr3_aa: CASRGGSYEQYF
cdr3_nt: TGTGCCAGCAGAGGAGGGAGCTACGAGCAGTACTTC

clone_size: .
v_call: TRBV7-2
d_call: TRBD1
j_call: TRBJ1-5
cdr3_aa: CASTRTGTGIDQPQHF
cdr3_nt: TGTGCCAGCACCAGGACCGGGACAGGGATTGATCAGCCCCAGCATTTT

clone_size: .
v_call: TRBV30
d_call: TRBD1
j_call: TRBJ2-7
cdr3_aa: CAWGWDRGSSYEQYF
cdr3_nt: TGTGCCTGGGGGTGGGACAGGGGGAGTTCCTACGAGCAGTACTTC

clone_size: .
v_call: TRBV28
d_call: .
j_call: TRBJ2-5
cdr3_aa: CASSSRGPNQETQYF
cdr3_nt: TGTGCCAGCAGTTCGAGAGGGCCGAACCAAGAGACCCAGTACTTC

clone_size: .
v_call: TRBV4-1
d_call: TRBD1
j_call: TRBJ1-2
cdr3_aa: CASSQGGTAPNYGYTF
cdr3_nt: TGCGCCAGCAGCCAAGGGGGGACAGCCCCTAACTATGGCTACACCTTC

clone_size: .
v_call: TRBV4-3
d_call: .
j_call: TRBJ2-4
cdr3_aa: CASSQDRQGMDIQYF
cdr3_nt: TGCGCCAGCAGCCAAGATCGGCAGGGGATGGACATTCAGTACTTC

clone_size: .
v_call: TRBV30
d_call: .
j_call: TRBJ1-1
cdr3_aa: CAWSFRGMEAFF
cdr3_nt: TGTGCCTGGAGCTTCCGGGGGATGGAAGCTTTCTTT

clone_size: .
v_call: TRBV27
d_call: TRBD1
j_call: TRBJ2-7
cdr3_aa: CASSYYQGAYEQYF
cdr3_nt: TGTGCCAGCAGTTACTATCAGGGGGCCTACGAGCAGTACTTC

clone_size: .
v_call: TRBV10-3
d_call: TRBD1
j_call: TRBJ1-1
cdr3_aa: CAISFSGTEDTEAFF
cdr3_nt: TGTGCCATCAGTTTTTCCGGGACAGAAGACACTGAAGCTTTCTTT

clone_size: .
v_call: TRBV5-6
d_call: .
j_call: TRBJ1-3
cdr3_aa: CASSLMRGNTIYF
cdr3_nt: TGTGCCAGCAGCTTGATGAGAGGAAACACCATATATTTT

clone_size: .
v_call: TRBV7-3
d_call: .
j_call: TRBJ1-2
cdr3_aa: CASSLNTAGDGYTF
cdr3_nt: TGTGCCAGCAGCTTAAATACGGCAGGGGATGGCTACACCTTC

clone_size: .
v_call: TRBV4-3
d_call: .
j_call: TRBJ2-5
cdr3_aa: CASSPPAGETQYF
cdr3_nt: TGCGCCAGCAGCCCTCCGGCAGGGGAGACCCAGTACTTC